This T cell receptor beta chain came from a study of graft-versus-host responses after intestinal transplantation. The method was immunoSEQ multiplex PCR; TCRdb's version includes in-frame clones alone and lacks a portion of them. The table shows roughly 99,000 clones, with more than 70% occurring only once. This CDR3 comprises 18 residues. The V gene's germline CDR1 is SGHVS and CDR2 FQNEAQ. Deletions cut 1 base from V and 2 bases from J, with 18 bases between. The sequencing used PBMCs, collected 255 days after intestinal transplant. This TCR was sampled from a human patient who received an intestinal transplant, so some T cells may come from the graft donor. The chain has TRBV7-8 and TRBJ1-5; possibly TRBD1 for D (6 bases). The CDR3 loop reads CASSLGPPTGRGNQPQHF. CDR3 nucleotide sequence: TGTGCCAGCAGCTTAGGCCCCCCGACAGGTCGTGGCAATCAGCCCCAGCATTTT. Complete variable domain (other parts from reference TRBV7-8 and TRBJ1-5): GAGVSQSPRYKVAKRGQDVALRCDPISGHVSLFWYQQALGQGPEFLTYFQNEAQLDKSGLPSDRFFAERPEGSVSTLKIQRTQQEDSAVYLCASSLGPPTGRGNQPQHFGDGTRLSIL.